This T cell receptor (beta chain) comes out of a study of blood T cells in healthy people across ages. Study information: Per two T cells, about one barcoded beta molecule was captured through template switching. Regarding the study as a whole: One million T cells yielded diversity estimates that were considered underestimates.

There are 16 residues in the CDR3. The J segment lost 1 base and the V segment lost 2 bases, leaving 6 bases of the junction unmatched. Germline loops: CDR1 SGHTA, CDR2 FQGNSA. For this clonotype: The antigen is unknown.

For the second PCR, which ran for 7 to 11 cycles, a sample-barcoded 5' primer and a J-beta primer mix were used. TCRdb re-called the 5' RACE reads with MiXCR, one entry per CDR3 protein. The repertoire consists of roughly 800,000 distinct CDR3 sequences, with around a quarter occurring once and the leading ten covering just under 9.5%. Sample donors were healthy Caucasian individuals that came from Russia, aged roughly 6 to 95. This sample was shared with a second study, whose subject was T cells of mothers and their children. In that study: All extracted RNA went into cDNA synthesis, roughly 1.5 ug per 15 ul.

Input material: blood. The V gene is TRBV7-2, the J gene TRBJ2-5, with 8 bases identical to TRBD2. This TCR came from a boy between 5 and 17 years old in good health. CDR3 DNA sequence: TGTGCCAGCAGCTTAATCGGCGGGGGGCTCCAAGAGACCCAGTACTTC. Translation: CASSLIGGGLQETQYF.